This TCR beta chain came from a study of tumor-infiltrating lymphocytes in primary liver carcinoma. The wider study: Spanning 30 to 69 years of age, the patients were men and women.

The trim removed 1 base at V and 3 bases at J, leaving 9 bases unmatched. The CDR3 spans 19 residues. CDR1 SGHTA and CDR2 FQGTGA come from the germline V gene. Study-level results: Tumor top-250-clone fraction significantly exceeded that of blood (p = 0.039).

In this sample, this clonotype turned up many times. Its target is not known. A constant-region primer served to make TCR beta cDNA from about 0.45 ug total RNA. A slightly modified ARM-PCR protocol with three nested multiplex PCR rounds produced these TCR beta libraries. The first two PCR rounds, roughly 9 cycles each, used TRBV1-TRBV30 forward primers and a C-beta reverse primer. TCRdb redid the calling of the multiplex PCR reads with MiXCR, one entry per CDR3 protein. The repertoire has approximately 88,000 distinct CDR3 sequences, 55% to 75% of them found once; the top ten carry approximately 30%. Co-extracting RNA and DNA was done with roughly 18-32 mg of unsorted bulk tissue as input. Primary liver carcinomas in the patients were surgically resected.

V is TRBV7-3 and J is TRBJ2-6, with 10 bases aligning to TRBD2. The clonotype originates from a middle-aged man with primary liver carcinoma and hepatitis B virus infection. The sample taken for sequencing was tumor-adjacent normal liver tissue. The CDR3 loop reads CASSLRGGLASYGANVLTF. The CDR3 nucleotides are TGTGCCAGCAGCTTAAGGGGGGGACTAGCGTCGTATGGGGCCAACGTCCTGACTTTC.